One and the same sample provided the 31 T cell receptor beta chains below, sequenced in a study of shared clonotypes between healthy human individuals. Using immunoSEQ multiplex PCR, the repertoire was profiled, and TCRdb retains in-frame clones only, with some absent. The sample has some 1.5 million clones; approximately 97% are singletons. Source material: naive CD4+ T cells sorted from blood. Subset described: CD45RA+ positively selected. These receptor sequences come from a man aged 30 to 39 in good health.

CDR3 sequence: CSADRTGSYNEQFF. The DNA of the CDR3 is TGCAGCGCCGACAGGACGGGGTCCTACAATGAGCAGTTCTTC. The chain combines TRBV29-1 with TRBJ2-1, with D perhaps matching TRBD1 (6 bases). The germline V and J ends were trimmed by 7 bases and 1 base, with 14 bases remaining between them. From germline, CDR1 is SQVTM and CDR2 ANQGSEA. The CDR3 runs 14 residues.

V gene TRBV6-1 combines with J gene TRBJ2-1; 11 bases fit TRBD2. The CDR3 consists of 16 residues. The germline gives CDR1 MNHNS, CDR2 SASEGT. Unmatched junction bases numbered 6, after V lost 4 bases and J lost 4 bases. The CDR3 sequence is CASSVLTSGRYNEQFF. CDR3 coding DNA: TGTGCCAGCAGTGTCCTCACTAGCGGGAGATACAATGAGCAGTTCTTC.

The DNA of the CDR3 is TGTGCCAGCAGTGGGACAGGGGGAGAGACCCAGTACTTC. As protein: CASSGTGGETQYF. The V call is TRBV6-1, the J call TRBJ2-5; 10 bases map to TRBD1. The V segment lost 4 bases and the J segment 4 bases; nucleotides outside the gene matches: 0. The CDR3 runs to 13 residues. CDR1 is MNHNS, CDR2 SASEGT, per germline.

The V and J genes are TRBV19 and TRBJ2-3; D unclear. V was clipped by 8 bases and J by 1 base, with 10 bases between them. Germline CDR1 LNHDA, CDR2 SQIVND (reference sequence). The CDR3 is 13 residues long. The CDR3: CASAPLGTDTQYF. The CDR3 DNA reads TGTGCCAGTGCACCCTTAGGCACAGATACGCAGTATTTT.

This clone was seen once. The rearrangement links TRBV28 to TRBJ1-5; 11 bases match TRBD1. Germline values: CDR1 MDHEN, CDR2 SYDVKM. This CDR3 comprises 20 residues. V lost 3 bases, J lost 0 bases, and 13 bases stayed unmatched. DNA of the CDR3: TGTGCCAGCAGTTTCCCAAGGGGACAGGGGGTACTTTATAGCAATCAGCCCCAGCATTTT. The encoded protein is CASSFPRGQGVLYSNQPQHF.

V is TRBV9 and J is TRBJ2-3, with a weak D call TRBD2 (6 bases). The germline V gene encodes CDR1 SGDLS and CDR2 YYNGEE. Trimming took 0 bases from V and 2 from J, leaving 16 bases between them. There are 17 residues in the CDR3. The CDR3 nucleotides are TGTGCCAGCAGCGTAGGGGGGGAGCGGAGGATCACAGATACGCAGTATTTT. Translated, it gives CASSVGGERRITDTQYF. The whole variable domain, remainder taken from reference TRBV9 and TRBJ2-3, is DSGVTQTPKHLITATGQRVTLRCSPRSGDLSVYWYQQSLDQGLQFLIQYYNGEERAKGNILERFSAQQFPDLHSELNLSSLELGDSALYFCASSVGGERRITDTQYFGPGTRLTVL.

This sequence joins TRBV6-5 and TRBJ2-5; D not resolved. This CDR3 is 11 amino acids long. Germline-derived CDR1 and CDR2 are MNHEY and SVGAGI. V lost 6 bases to trimming and J lost 3 bases, with 5 bases between them. CDR3 nucleotides: TGTGCCAGCAGGGATAAAGAGACCCAGTACTTC. Its translation is CASRDKETQYF.

The table lists this clone with a few counts. Distinct nucleotide sequences in the sample also encode this CDR3. The CDR3: CASSSPLGTEAFF. The CDR3 bases are TGTGCCAGCAGCTCTCCTCTCGGGACTGAAGCTTTCTTT. The rearrangement links TRBV7-2 to TRBJ1-1; D call uncertain. Trimming took 4 bases from V and 5 from J, leaving 11 bases between them. This CDR3 is 13 amino acids long. Germline V lookup: CDR1 SGHTA, CDR2 FQGNSA. The variable domain in full, completed from reference TRBV7-2 and TRBJ1-1, reads GAGVSQSPSNKVTEKGKDVELRCDPISGHTALYWYRQSLGQGLEFLIYFQGNSAPDKSGLPSDRFSAERTGGSVSTLTIQRTQQEDSAVYLCASSSPLGTEAFFGQGTRLTVV.

The V gene is TRBV9, the J gene TRBJ1-1; D possibly corresponds to TRBD1 (6 bases). This CDR3 comprises 15 residues. V lost 2 bases, J lost 4 bases, and 15 bases lay in between. Germline assignment: CDR1 SGDLS and CDR2 YYNGEE. The CDR3 DNA sequence: TGTGCCAGCAGCGTCCAACAGGGTTGGACCACTGAAGCTTTCTTT. Protein: CASSVQQGWTTEAFF.

This clone was seen only once. J is TRBJ2-3 and V is TRBV5-1; the D gene is possibly TRBD1 (6 bases). Between the trimmed V and J ends, which lost 4 bases and 3 bases, there was a span of 15 bases. The CDR3 extends over 15 amino acids. Germline-derived CDR1 and CDR2 are SGHRS and YFSETQ. The CDR3 sequence: CASSSVTGSTDTQYF. The CDR3 nucleotides are TGCGCCAGCAGCAGTGTTACAGGGTCGACAGATACGCAGTATTTT.

This rearrangement joins TRBV20-1 to TRBJ2-1; unclear D gene. This CDR3 has 11 residues. Germline CDR1 and CDR2: DFQATT and SNEGSKA (reference sequence). V lost 5 bases and J 8 bases, leaving 10 bases between the germline ends. As DNA, the CDR3 is TGCAGTGCTTCAGTTTTTGATGAGCAGTTCTTC. It encodes CSASVFDEQFF.

Note on this clone: Other DNA sequences within the sample encode an identical CDR3. V and J are TRBV6-5 and TRBJ1-3; no reliable D call. Germline V CDR1 and CDR2: MNHEY, SVGAGI. The V gene lost 3 bases and the J gene lost 4 bases, with 7 bases spanning the gap. The CDR3 spans 13 residues. This chain's CDR3 is CASSYRSGNTIYF. For the CDR3, the DNA is TGTGCCAGCAGTTATCGGAGCGGAAACACCATATATTTT.

The rearrangement joins TRBV6-5 to TRBJ2-2, with D perhaps TRBD2 (5 bases). This CDR3 contains 15 residues. Looked up from germline, CDR1 is MNHEY and CDR2 is SVGAGI. V lost 4 bases and J lost 4, with 13 bases in between. DNA of the CDR3: TGTGCCAGCAGTTCTCGGGGTCGTCTCACCGGGGAGCTGTTTTTT. Translation: CASSSRGRLTGELFF.

Turning to this clone: The same CDR3 also results from other DNA sequences found in this sample. V is TRBV9 and J is TRBJ2-1, with 10 bases lining up with TRBD2. The CDR3 totals 15 residues. J was trimmed by 4 bases and V by 3 bases; bases with no gene match: 4. Germline CDR1 SGDLS, CDR2 YYNGEE. CDR3 nucleotide sequence: TGTGCCAGCAGCGGGACTAGCGGAACGTACAATGAGCAGTTCTTC. Amino acid sequence: CASSGTSGTYNEQFF. The full variable domain, its missing parts supplied by reference TRBV9 and TRBJ2-1, is DSGVTQTPKHLITATGQRVTLRCSPRSGDLSVYWYQQSLDQGLQFLIQYYNGEERAKGNILERFSAQQFPDLHSELNLSSLELGDSALYFCASSGTSGTYNEQFFGPGTRLTVL.

The chain is built from TRBV15 and TRBJ2-7; D is unresolved. Trimming left V 8 bases short and J 7 bases short, with 18 bases between. Germline V gene lookup returns CDR1 LNHNV and CDR2 YYDKDF (reference sequence). The CDR3 is 13 residues long. The DNA for the CDR3 is TGTGCCACCGGGCGGCGCCTGGGCCGAGAGCAGTACTTC. Its translation: CATGRRLGREQYF.

The chain carries TRBV5-1 and TRBJ1-1; 8 bases match TRBD1. Germline loops: CDR1 SGHRS, CDR2 YFSETQ. There are 11 residues in the CDR3. V lost 4 bases, J lost 11 bases, and 4 bases stayed unmatched. CDR3 protein: CASSRQGQAFF. As DNA, the CDR3 is TGCGCCAGCAGCCGACAGGGGCAGGCTTTCTTT.

The chain joins TRBV2 to TRBJ2-7; 9 bases agree with TRBD1. Germline-derived CDR1 and CDR2 are SNHLY and FYNNEI. This CDR3 contains 15 residues. V was clipped by 5 bases and J by 6 bases; unmatched bases: 11. The CDR3 bases are TGTGCCAGCAGTCGACGCGGGGACAGGGTTGGCGAGCAGTACTTC. It codes for CASSRRGDRVGEQYF.

The chain combines TRBV5-1 with TRBJ2-3; 8 nucleotides align to TRBD2. The CDR3 is made up of 17 amino acids. CDR1 and CDR2 (germline): SGHRS, YFSETQ. With V trimmed by 3 bases and J by 0 bases, 9 bases remained unmatched. The CDR3 DNA reads TGCGCCAGCAGCTCCTTTAAGGCTAGCGGGAGCACAGATACGCAGTATTTT. Protein product: CASSSFKASGSTDTQYF.

The chain links TRBV19 to TRBJ1-2; 8 bases agree with TRBD1. Trimming cost V 6 bases and J 1 base; bases outside gene matches: 1. This CDR3 is built from 13 residues. Germline V gives CDR1 LNHDA, CDR2 SQIVND (reference sequence). The CDR3 loop is CASRDRVNYGYTF. The CDR3 bases are TGTGCCAGTAGGGACAGGGTTAACTATGGCTACACCTTC. Filled out from reference TRBV19 and TRBJ1-2, the complete variable domain reads DGGITQSPKYLFRKEGQNVTLSCEQNLNHDAMYWYRQDPGQGLRLIYYSQIVNDFQKGDIAEGYSVSREKKESFPLTVTSAQKNPTAFYLCASRDRVNYGYTFGSGTRLTVV.

The J gene is TRBJ1-1, the V gene TRBV28, with TRBD1 identical over 7 bases. The CDR3 consists of 13 residues. CDR1 is MDHEN and CDR2 is SYDVKM in the germline V gene. V lost 5 bases and J lost 4; bases outside the gene matches: 4. Here the CDR3 reads CASSPGTVTEAFF. Written as DNA, the CDR3 is TGTGCCAGCAGTCCCGGGACAGTCACTGAAGCTTTCTTT.

The J gene is TRBJ2-1, the V gene TRBV2, with a weak D call TRBD1 (6 bases). Germline V lookup: CDR1 SNHLY, CDR2 FYNNEI. CDR3 length equals 14 residues. Trimming removed 8 bases from V and 9 bases from J, with 20 bases in between. The CDR3 loop reads CASVIQGGFFEQFF. CDR3 sequence (DNA): TGTGCCAGCGTAATACAGGGTGGGTTTTTTGAGCAGTTCTTC.

CDR3 residues: CSVEEIRGLAAQETQYF. The CDR3 bases are TGCAGCGTTGAAGAAATACGAGGACTAGCGGCCCAAGAGACCCAGTACTTC. The V gene is TRBV29-1, the J gene TRBJ2-5, with 10 positions matching TRBD2. Germline V gene lookup returns CDR1 SQVTM and CDR2 ANQGSEA. Unmatched junction bases numbered 8, after V lost 0 bases and J lost 1 base. The CDR3 length is 17 residues.

This clone appeared once. As DNA, the CDR3 is TGCGCCAGCAGTGAAGTGACGGGGACTAATGAAAAACTGTTTTTT. The encoded protein is CASSEVTGTNEKLFF. This rearrangement joins TRBV10-1 to TRBJ1-4, with D unclear. Between the trimmed V and J ends, which lost 3 bases and 2 bases, there was a span of 10 bases. Germline loops: CDR1 WNHNN, CDR2 SYGVQD (reference sequence). The CDR3 spans 15 residues.

The V gene is TRBV7-3, the J gene TRBJ1-1, with D unclear. Trimming removed 2 bases at V and 1 base at J, with 5 bases between. Germline loops: CDR1 SGHTA, CDR2 FQGTGA. There are 13 residues in the CDR3. The CDR3 DNA is TGTGCCAGCAGCTTAGAAACGAACACTGAAGCTTTCTTT. It encodes CASSLETNTEAFF.

The chain is built from TRBV5-1 and TRBJ1-1, with D uncertain. Deletions cut 0 bases from V and 1 base from J, with 10 bases between. The CDR3 runs 15 residues. From germline, CDR1 is SGHRS and CDR2 YFSETQ. The CDR3 sequence: CASSLDITENTEAFF. CDR3 nucleotides: TGCGCCAGCAGCTTGGACATAACCGAGAACACTGAAGCTTTCTTT.

This chain uses TRBV6-5 with TRBJ2-5; 8 bases match TRBD2. V lost 0 bases and J lost 4; bases outside the gene matches: 1. There are 14 residues in the CDR3. Per the germline V gene, CDR1 is MNHEY and CDR2 is SVGAGI. Here the CDR3 DNA reads TGTGCCAGCAGTTACTCGGCGGGAGGAGAGACCCAGTACTTC. This gives the protein CASSYSAGGETQYF.

The gene calls are TRBV9 and TRBJ1-4; tentative D call: TRBD1 (5 bases). V lost 0 bases and J lost 11, with 17 bases in between. In germline, CDR1 is SGDLS, CDR2 YYNGEE. CDR3 length: 15 residues. The CDR3 nucleotides are TGTGCCAGCAGCGTAGAGGGAGTCGGGGGAAGTAAACTGTTTTTT. Translating it yields CASSVEGVGGSKLFF.

The chain is built from TRBV7-8 and TRBJ2-1, with 14 bases fitting TRBD2. The germline gives CDR1 SGHVS, CDR2 FQNEAQ. Unmatched junction bases numbered 12, after V lost 2 bases and J lost 9 bases. The CDR3 runs to 18 residues. The CDR3 bases are TGTGCCAGCAGCTTAAAGCAGGGACTAGCGGGAGTGGGTATTGAGCAGTTCTTC. Translating gives CASSLKQGLAGVGIEQFF.

This chain joins TRBV7-6 and TRBJ2-1; TRBD2 matches 7 bases. Germline V gene lookup returns CDR1 SGHVS and CDR2 FNYEAQ. V shed 0 bases, J shed 8 bases, and the junction held 13 bases outside the gene matches. The length of the CDR3 is 17 residues. Written as DNA, the CDR3 is TGTGCCAGCAGCTTAGCCTGGCGCGGGAGTGATTGGTATGAGCAGTTCTTC. This gives the protein CASSLAWRGSDWYEQFF.

The CDR3 nucleotides are TGTGCCAGCAGCCCCGGTGGTTGGCGGGTGACACGTAACACCGGGGAGCTGTTTTTT. Its translation: CASSPGGWRVTRNTGELFF. This sequence joins TRBV11-3 and TRBJ2-2, with a tentative D call TRBD2 (5 bases). Looked up from germline, CDR1 is SGHNT and CDR2 is YENEEA. Trimming left V 5 bases short and J 2 bases short, with 24 bases between. The CDR3 covers 19 residues.

The chain employs TRBV28 and TRBJ2-4; TRBD2 aligns across 12 bases. CDR3 length equals 13 residues. Germline-derived CDR1 and CDR2 are MDHEN and SYDVKM. The V segment lost 8 bases and the J segment 6 bases; nucleotides outside the gene matches: 2. In nucleotides, the CDR3 is TGTGCCAGCTGGACTAGCGGGGTAAACATTCAGTACTTC. This encodes CASWTSGVNIQYF.